Listed below are T cell receptor beta chains from one sample, sequenced in a study of post-analysis software for immune sequencing data. TCRdb re-called the PCR reads with MiXCR, one entry per CDR3 protein. The sample yields a few hundred thousand distinct CDR3 sequences, about a third seen once. Material for sequencing was blood. The receptors derive from a girl between 5 and 17 years old with multiple sclerosis. CDR3s include the opening cysteine and the closing phenylalanine or tryptophan. D genes are given only for firm matches. Size tells how often a clone was seen (once, few, many) or the class of an expanded clone, and some rows leave it out.

TRBJ2-3 14 NA TRBV6-5 NA CASSYSRGTDTQYF TGTGCCAGCAGTTACTCGCGGGGCACAGATACGCAGTATTTT
TRBJ2-1 14 NA TRBV11-2 NA CASSFPSGANEQFF TGTGCCAGCAGCTTCCCCAGTGGGGCCAATGAGCAGTTCTTC
TRBJ2-3 14 few TRBV9 NA CASSVEGGTDTQYF TGTGCCAGCAGCGTAGAGGGGGGCACAGATACGCAGTATTTT
TRBJ2-1 16 NA TRBV7-2 NA CASSLGHTRGNNEQFF TGTGCCAGCAGCTTAGGTCATACAAGGGGTAACAATGAGCAGTTCTTC
TRBJ1-5 15 few TRBV7-2 TRBD1 CASSGEGAADQPQHF TGTGCCAGCAGCGGCGAGGGGGCCGCAGATCAGCCCCAGCATTTT
TRBJ1-2 12 NA TRBV6-1 TRBD1 CAGTGGNYGYTF TGTGCCGGGACAGGGGGTAACTATGGCTACACCTTC
TRBJ1-6 13 few TRBV6-2/TRBV6-3 NA CASSYGGLTPLHF TGTGCCAGCAGTTATGGTGGTTTGACACCCCTCCACTTT
TRBJ2-7 18 NA TRBV5-1 TRBD1 CASSLDSTTGGAFYEQYF TGCGCCAGCAGCTTGGACTCTACTACAGGGGGCGCCTTTTACGAGCAGTACTTC
TRBJ2-7 15 NA TRBV7-8 NA CASSLATLGPYEQYF TGTGCCAGCAGCTTAGCGACCCTCGGCCCCTACGAGCAGTACTTC
TRBJ2-5 15 NA TRBV29-1 TRBD2 CSVEEASGKQETQYF TGCAGCGTTGAAGAGGCTAGCGGGAAACAAGAGACCCAGTACTTC
TRBJ2-3 16 few TRBV9 TRBD2 CASSVRSGGPTDTQYF TGTGCCAGCAGCGTCCGTAGCGGGGGGCCAACAGATACGCAGTATTTT
TRBJ2-5 13 NA TRBV5-6 NA CASSLAPIGTQYF TGTGCCAGCAGCTTGGCCCCAATTGGGACCCAGTACTTC
TRBJ1-6 17 few TRBV4-1 TRBD1 CASSPNPGQGIGSPLHF TGCGCCAGCAGCCCGAACCCGGGACAGGGGATTGGGTCACCCCTCCACTTT
TRBJ2-3 16 NA TRBV20-1 TRBD1 CSAPTTGGRVADTQYF TGCAGTGCTCCCACCACAGGGGGTAGGGTTGCAGATACGCAGTATTTT
TRBJ2-1 16 NA TRBV7-8 NA CASSSGGRRSYNEQFF TGTGCCAGCAGCTCAGGGGGGAGAAGGTCCTACAATGAGCAGTTCTTC
TRBJ1-2 12 few TRBV20-1 TRBD1 CSAGTGTGYHTF TGCAGTGCGGGGACCGGGACAGGGTATCACACCTTC
TRBJ2-2 14 few TRBV5-1 NA CASSGQGSTGELFF TGCGCCAGCAGCGGTCAGGGAAGCACCGGGGAGCTGTTTTTT
TRBJ2-3 13 NA TRBV6-5 NA CASSYLAGDTQYF TGTGCCAGCAGTTACTTAGCAGGGGATACGCAGTATTTT
TRBJ2-5 15 NA TRBV6-2/TRBV6-3 TRBD1 CASSFTRTGGETQYF TGTGCCAGCAGTTTCACCCGGACAGGGGGGGAGACCCAGTACTTC
TRBJ2-1 15 NA TRBV20-1 TRBD2 CSARLGTSVGNEQFF TGCAGTGCTAGGCTAGGGACTAGCGTCGGTAATGAGCAGTTCTTC
TRBJ2-2 15 few TRBV4-3 NA CASSRQQTNTGELFF TGCGCCAGCAGCCGACAACAGACGAACACCGGGGAGCTGTTTTTT
TRBJ2-5 14 NA TRBV12-3/TRBV12-4 TRBD2 CASRASGGRETQYF TGTGCCAGCAGGGCTAGCGGGGGCCGAGAGACCCAGTACTTC
TRBJ2-3 13 NA TRBV27 TRBD2 CASSLSRLAGQYF TGTGCCAGCAGTTTATCAAGACTAGCGGGGCAGTATTTT
TRBJ2-1 17 few TRBV7-2 TRBD2 CASSLGPSGGAVGEQFF TGTGCCAGCAGCTTAGGGCCTAGCGGGGGGGCGGTGGGTGAGCAGTTCTTC
TRBJ1-6 14 few TRBV7-9 NA CASSPDAYNSPLHF TGTGCCAGCAGTCCGGACGCCTATAATTCACCCCTCCACTTT
TRBJ2-7 16 few TRBV28 TRBD1 CASRTGGLSDFYEQYF TGTGCCAGCAGAACAGGGGGCCTCTCGGATTTCTACGAGCAGTACTTC
TRBJ1-2 14 NA TRBV6-1 TRBD1 CASSRGTGDYGYTF TGTGCCAGCAGTCGTGGGACAGGTGACTATGGCTACACCTTC
TRBJ1-4 15 NA TRBV20-1 NA CSARDDGGLEEKLFF TGCAGTGCTAGAGATGATGGGGGGTTGGAAGAAAAACTGTTTTTT
TRBJ1-6 13 NA TRBV5-5 NA CASSSWGISPLHF TGTGCCAGCAGCTCTTGGGGGATTTCACCCCTCCACTTT
TRBJ2-3 14 few TRBV12-3/TRBV12-4 TRBD1 CASRKTGVADTQYF TGTGCCAGCAGGAAGACAGGGGTGGCAGATACGCAGTATTTT
TRBJ2-7 15 many TRBV25-1 TRBD1 CASSEFTGGSYEQYF TGTGCCAGCAGTGAATTTACAGGGGGCAGCTACGAGCAGTACTTC
TRBJ1-2 16 NA TRBV29-1 TRBD1 CSVERGTGTTNYGYTF TGCAGCGTTGAAAGGGGGACAGGGACAACTAACTATGGCTACACCTTC
TRBJ1-6 15 NA TRBV3-1 TRBD1 CASSPAGQGGSPLHF TGTGCCAGCAGCCCAGCCGGACAGGGGGGTTCACCCCTCCACTTT
TRBJ2-3 16 NA TRBV15 TRBD2 CATSRDRLAVTDTQYF TGTGCCACCAGCAGAGACAGACTAGCCGTCACAGATACGCAGTATTTT
TRBJ2-7 13 NA TRBV12-3/TRBV12-4 NA CASSTGTPYEQYF TGTGCCAGCAGCACCGGGACACCCTACGAGCAGTACTTC
TRBJ1-1 13 NA TRBV27 TRBD1 CASTGTVETEAFF TGTGCCAGCACCGGGACAGTGGAGACTGAAGCTTTCTTT
TRBJ2-1 12 many TRBV3-1 TRBD1 CASSPQGAEQFF TGTGCCAGCAGCCCCCAGGGGGCTGAGCAGTTCTTC
TRBJ1-2 16 few TRBV29-1 NA CSVSNRDHLANYGYTF TGCAGCGTTTCAAACCGGGACCATTTAGCTAACTATGGCTACACCTTC
TRBJ2-7 11 few TRBV20-1 NA CSAKFGREQYF TGCAGTGCCAAATTCGGACGCGAGCAGTACTTC
TRBJ2-3 13 NA TRBV7-2 NA CASSFLGADTQYF TGTGCCAGCAGTTTCCTAGGGGCAGATACGCAGTATTTT